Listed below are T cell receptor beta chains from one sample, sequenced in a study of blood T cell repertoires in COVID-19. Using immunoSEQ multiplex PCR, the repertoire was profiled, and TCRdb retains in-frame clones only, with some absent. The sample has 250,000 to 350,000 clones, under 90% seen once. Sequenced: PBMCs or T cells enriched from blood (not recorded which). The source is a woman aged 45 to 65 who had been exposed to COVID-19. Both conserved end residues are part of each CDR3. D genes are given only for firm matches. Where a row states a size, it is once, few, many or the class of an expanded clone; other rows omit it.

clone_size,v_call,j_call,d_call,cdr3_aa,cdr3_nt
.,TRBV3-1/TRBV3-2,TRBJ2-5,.,CASSQAGERGETQYF,TGTGCCAGCAGCCAAGCAGGGGAGAGGGGAGAGACCCAGTACTTC
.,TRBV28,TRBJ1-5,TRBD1,CASKKPGGRQPQHF,TGTGCCAGCAAAAAACCAGGGGGCCGTCAGCCCCAGCATTTT
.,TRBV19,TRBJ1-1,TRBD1,CASSIWGQANTEAFF,TGTGCCAGTAGTATTTGGGGACAGGCAAACACTGAAGCTTTCTTT
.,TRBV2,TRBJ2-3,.,CASGQGKQKDTQYF,TGTGCCAGCGGCCAGGGCAAGCAGAAAGATACGCAGTATTTT
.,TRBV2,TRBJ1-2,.,CASSDFGGTNYGYTF,TGTGCCAGCAGTGATTTCGGGGGGACTAACTATGGCTACACCTTC
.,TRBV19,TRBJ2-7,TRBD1,CASSIFFGSGQAVYEQYF,TGTGCCAGTAGTATATTTTTTGGGTCGGGACAGGCGGTCTACGAGCAGTACTTC
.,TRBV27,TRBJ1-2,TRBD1,CASSFSTGGGYTF,TGTGCCAGCAGTTTTTCGACAGGGGGTGGCTACACCTTC
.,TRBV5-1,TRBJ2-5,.,CASLGKPRGSLAQYF,TGCGCCAGTCTGGGCAAACCCAGGGGATCCTTGGCCCAGTACTTC
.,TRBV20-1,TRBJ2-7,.,CSAQGFNEQYF,TGCAGTGCGCAGGGATTTAACGAGCAGTACTTC
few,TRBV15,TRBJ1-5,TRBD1,CATKGRATGGQNQPQHF,TGTGCCACCAAGGGTCGCGCGACAGGGGGCCAAAATCAGCCCCAGCATTTT
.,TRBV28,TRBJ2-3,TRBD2,CASSFRLAGLDTQYF,TGTGCCAGCAGTTTTCGACTAGCGGGGTTAGATACGCAGTATTTT
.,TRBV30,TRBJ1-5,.,CAYQKGPHQPQHF,TGTGCCTACCAAAAGGGGCCACATCAGCCCCAGCATTTT
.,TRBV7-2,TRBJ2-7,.,CASSSSGSSYEQYF,TGTGCCAGCAGCTCCTCAGGAAGCTCCTACGAGCAGTACTTC
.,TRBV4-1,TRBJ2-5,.,CASSLSTVYQETQYF,TGCGCCAGCAGCCTGTCAACAGTGTACCAAGAGACCCAGTACTTC
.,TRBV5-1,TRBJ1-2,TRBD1,CASSLETGVGYTF,TGCGCCAGCAGCTTGGAAACAGGGGTTGGCTACACCTTC
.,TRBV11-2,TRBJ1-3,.,CASSFAAGGNTIYF,TGTGCCAGCAGCTTCGCGGCGGGGGGAAACACCATATATTTT
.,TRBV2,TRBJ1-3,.,CASSEPGYGNTIYF,TGTGCCAGCAGTGAACCAGGGTATGGAAACACCATATATTTT
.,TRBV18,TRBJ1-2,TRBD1,CASSPMAGGESNYGYTF,TGTGCCAGCTCACCAATGGCAGGGGGCGAATCTAACTATGGCTACACCTTC
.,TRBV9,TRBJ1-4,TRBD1,CASSEDRANEKLFF,TGTGCCAGCAGCGAAGACAGGGCTAATGAAAAACTGTTTTTT
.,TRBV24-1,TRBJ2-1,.,CATSDLDNYNEQFF,TGTGCCACCAGTGATTTGGACAATTACAATGAGCAGTTCTTC
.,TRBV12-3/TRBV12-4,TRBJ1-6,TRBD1,CATSDRVGSPLHF,TGTGCCACCTCGGACAGGGTCGGTTCACCCCTCCACTTT
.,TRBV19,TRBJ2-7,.,CASSNLSGSSYEQYF,TGTGCCAGTAGTAACCTTAGCGGCAGCTCCTACGAGCAGTACTTC
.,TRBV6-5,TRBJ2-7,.,CASSTPAQGYEQYF,TGTGCCAGCAGTACCCCTGCACAGGGCTACGAGCAGTACTTC
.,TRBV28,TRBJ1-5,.,CASRRQLSNQPQHF,TGTGCCAGCAGAAGACAGCTTAGCAATCAGCCCCAGCATTTT
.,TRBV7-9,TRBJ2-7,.,CASGWGGTSAFEQYF,TGTGCCAGTGGGTGGGGCGGGACCTCGGCTTTCGAGCAGTACTTC
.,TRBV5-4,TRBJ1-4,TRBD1,CASSLDRGDAEKLFF,TGTGCCAGCAGCTTGGACAGGGGGGATGCGGAAAAACTGTTTTTT
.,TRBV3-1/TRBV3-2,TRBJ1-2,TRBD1,CASQVGTGRSGYTF,TGTGCCAGCCAAGTCGGGACAGGGCGGTCTGGCTACACCTTC
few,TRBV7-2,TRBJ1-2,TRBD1,CASSSRRDRGNYGYTF,TGTGCCAGCAGCTCCAGGCGGGACAGGGGTAACTATGGCTACACCTTC